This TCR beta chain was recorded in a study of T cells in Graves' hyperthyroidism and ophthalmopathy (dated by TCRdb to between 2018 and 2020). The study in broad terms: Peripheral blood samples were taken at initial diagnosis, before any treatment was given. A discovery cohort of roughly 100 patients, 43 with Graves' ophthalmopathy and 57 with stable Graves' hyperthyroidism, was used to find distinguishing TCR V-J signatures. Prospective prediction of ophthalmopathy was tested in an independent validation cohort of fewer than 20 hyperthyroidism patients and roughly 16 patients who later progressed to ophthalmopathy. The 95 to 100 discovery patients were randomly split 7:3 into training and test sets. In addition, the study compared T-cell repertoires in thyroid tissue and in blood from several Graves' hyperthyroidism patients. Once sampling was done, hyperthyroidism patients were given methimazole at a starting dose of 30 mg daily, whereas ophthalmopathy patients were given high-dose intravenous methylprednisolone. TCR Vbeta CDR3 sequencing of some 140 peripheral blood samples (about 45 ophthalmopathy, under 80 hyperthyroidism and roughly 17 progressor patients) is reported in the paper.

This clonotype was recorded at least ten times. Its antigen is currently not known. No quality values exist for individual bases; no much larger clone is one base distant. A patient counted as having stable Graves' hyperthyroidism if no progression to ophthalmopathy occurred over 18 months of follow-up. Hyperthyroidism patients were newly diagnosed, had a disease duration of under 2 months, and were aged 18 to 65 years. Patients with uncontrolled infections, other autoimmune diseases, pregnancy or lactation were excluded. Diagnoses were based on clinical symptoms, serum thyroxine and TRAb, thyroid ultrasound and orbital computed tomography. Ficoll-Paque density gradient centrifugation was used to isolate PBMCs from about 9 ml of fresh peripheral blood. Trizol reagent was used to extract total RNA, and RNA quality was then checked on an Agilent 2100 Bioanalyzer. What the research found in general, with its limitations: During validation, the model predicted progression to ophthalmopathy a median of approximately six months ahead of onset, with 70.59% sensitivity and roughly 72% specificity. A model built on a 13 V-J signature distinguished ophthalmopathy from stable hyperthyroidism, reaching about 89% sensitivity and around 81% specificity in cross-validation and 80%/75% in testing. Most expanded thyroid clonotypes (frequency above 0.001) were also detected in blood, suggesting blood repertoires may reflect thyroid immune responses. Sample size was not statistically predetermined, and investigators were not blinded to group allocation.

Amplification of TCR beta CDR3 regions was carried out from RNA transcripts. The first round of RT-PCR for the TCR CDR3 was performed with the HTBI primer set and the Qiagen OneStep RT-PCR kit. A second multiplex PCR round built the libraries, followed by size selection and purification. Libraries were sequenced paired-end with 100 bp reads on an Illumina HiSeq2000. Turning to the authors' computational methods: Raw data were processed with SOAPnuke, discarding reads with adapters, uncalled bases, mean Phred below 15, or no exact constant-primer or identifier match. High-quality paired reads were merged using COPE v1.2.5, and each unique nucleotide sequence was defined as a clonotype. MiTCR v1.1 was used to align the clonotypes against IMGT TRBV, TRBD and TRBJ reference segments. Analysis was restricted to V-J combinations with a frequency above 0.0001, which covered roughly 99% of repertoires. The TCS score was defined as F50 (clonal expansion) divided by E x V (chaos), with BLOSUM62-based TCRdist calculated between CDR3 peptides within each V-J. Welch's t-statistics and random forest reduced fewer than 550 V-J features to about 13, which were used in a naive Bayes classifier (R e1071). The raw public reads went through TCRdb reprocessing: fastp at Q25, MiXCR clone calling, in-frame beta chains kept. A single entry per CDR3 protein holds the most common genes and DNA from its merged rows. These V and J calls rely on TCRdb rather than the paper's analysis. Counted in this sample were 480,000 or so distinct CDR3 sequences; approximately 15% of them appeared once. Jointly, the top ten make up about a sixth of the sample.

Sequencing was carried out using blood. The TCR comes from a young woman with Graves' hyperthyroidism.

The CDR3 protein is CASSLNQLAGGPFQETQYF. The bases read TGTGCCAGCAGCTTAAATCAACTAGCGGGAGGGCCATTTCAAGAGACCCAGTACTTC. The sequence is built from TRBV7-9 and TRBJ2-5; 13 bases in between match TRBD2. The germline V gene (reference sequence) sets CDR1 to SEHNR and CDR2 to FQNEAQ. Trimming removed 2 bases from V and 2 bases from J; the gene matches leave 11 bases unexplained. The CDR3 goes from the cysteine to the phenylalanine over 19 residues. Here the CDR3 DNA is all that survives: 57 bases in frame from base 1.